Listed below are T cell receptor beta chains from one sample, sequenced in a study of blood T cell repertoires in COVID-19. The assay was immunoSEQ multiplex PCR, and TCRdb's table has in-frame clones only and misses some. The top ten clones hold approximately 7.3% of a sample with approximately 81,000 clones, around 82% of them seen once. The sequenced material came from peripheral blood. All receptors come from a human donor in a cohort sampled during active COVID-19. CDR3s include the opening cysteine and the closing phenylalanine or tryptophan. D genes are given only for firm matches. Clone size is stated in some rows and not others, as once, few, many or a class when expanded.

J gene | V gene | clone size | CDR3 length | D gene | CDR3 DNA | CDR3 protein
TRBJ1-2 | TRBV19 | . | 15 | . | TGTGCCAGTAGTACTGTCGCGAAAGATAACTATGGCTACACCTTC | CASSTVAKDNYGYTF
TRBJ2-7 | TRBV15 | . | 17 | TRBD2 | TGTGCCACCAGCAGAGACCCTGGGCGGGGGGGTGACTACGAGCAGTACTTC | CATSRDPGRGGDYEQYF
TRBJ1-2 | TRBV6-4 | . | 14 | . | TGTGCCAGCAGGCCGGACAGCTCTAACTATGGCTACACCTTC | CASRPDSSNYGYTF
TRBJ2-7 | TRBV6-5 | . | 14 | TRBD1 | TGTGCCAGCAGAGCAGGGGGCCTCTCGTGGGAGCAGTACTTC | CASRAGGLSWEQYF
TRBJ1-5 | TRBV18 | few | 14 | . | TGTGCCAGCTCACCGGGGGAGGGAGTAAGGCCCCAGCATTTT | CASSPGEGVRPQHF
TRBJ2-7 | TRBV21-1 | . | 15 | . | TGTGCCAGCAGCGCCCGGGACAGCTCACTCTACGAGCAGTACTTC | CASSARDSSLYEQYF
TRBJ2-5 | TRBV3-1/TRBV3-2 | . | 16 | TRBD2 | TGTGCCAGCAGCCAGTGGACTAGCGGGGGAGTAGAGACCCAGTACTTC | CASSQWTSGGVETQYF
TRBJ1-2 | TRBV6-1 | . | 16 | TRBD1 | TGTGCCAGCAGTGAAGGGACAGGGTTGAATAACTATGGCTACACCTTC | CASSEGTGLNNYGYTF
TRBJ1-2 | TRBV6-5 | . | 13 | TRBD1 | TGTGCCAGCAGGGACAGGGGTAACTATGGCTACACCTTC | CASRDRGNYGYTF
TRBJ2-4 | TRBV10-3 | . | 13 | . | TGTGCCATCAGTGTTGGGGGGGCTAACATTCAGTACTTC | CAISVGGANIQYF
TRBJ2-5 | TRBV2 | . | 12 | . | TGTGCCAGCAGTGTCGGGCAAGAGACCCAGTACTTC | CASSVGQETQYF
TRBJ2-7 | TRBV7-6 | . | 17 | TRBD2 | TGTGCCAGCAGCTTAGCGGGGACTAGCGGGGGGGTCTACGAGCAGTACTTC | CASSLAGTSGGVYEQYF
TRBJ1-4 | TRBV6-1 | . | 15 | . | TGTGCCAGCAGTGACCCCAGCGGGAATAATGAAAAACTGTTTTTT | CASSDPSGNNEKLFF
TRBJ1-5 | TRBV7-9 | . | 15 | TRBD1 | TGTGCCAGCAGTCCCGTGGGACAGGGGCGTCAGCCCCAGCATTTT | CASSPVGQGRQPQHF
TRBJ1-1 | TRBV6-6 | . | 13 | . | TGTGCCAGCAGACAGGGTTGGGGCACTGAAGCTTTCTTT | CASRQGWGTEAFF